The clone carrying this T cell receptor (beta chain) was recorded a few times. Trimming cost V 8 bases and J 0 bases, with 20 bases left between them. CDR1 and CDR2 from the germline V gene are MDHEN and SYDVKM. The CDR3 runs to 16 residues. The data are from a study of blood T cell repertoires in COVID-19. On the study more broadly: Sample material is recorded as cDNA or gDNA derived from T cells, B-cell-depleted T cells, or PBMCs.

Per the authors' pipeline: Estimation of nucleated cell counts relied on the amplification of reference gene primers. TCRdb's table, derived via immunoSEQ multiplex PCR, lists solely in-frame clones and lacks some. The V and J calls and the clone size are those of that table, but D and trimming were determined from the DNA. The sample includes about 200,000 clones, approximately 80% of them seen just once. Sequenced sample: peripheral blood. The chain couples TRBV28 to TRBJ2-7, with D tentatively TRBD1 (5 bases). The sequence came from a woman at least 80 years old with COVID-19, enrolled during active disease. This CDR3 reads CASERGWRKSSYEQYF. In DNA, the CDR3 is TGTGCCAGCGAAAGGGGCTGGCGGAAGAGCTCCTACGAGCAGTACTTC.